The 5 T cell receptor beta chains presented below share a single source sample, sequenced in a study of T cells in Graves' hyperthyroidism and ophthalmopathy. From RNA transcripts, TCR beta CDR3 regions were amplified. In the first-round RT-PCR of the TCR CDR3, the HTBI primer set was used. One entry per CDR3 protein results from TCRdb running MiXCR on the multiplex PCR reads. The sample has some 530,000 distinct CDR3 sequences; roughly 22% are singletons. Sequencing was done on a sample of blood. The receptors here all came from a woman between 65 and 79 years old with Graves' ophthalmopathy.

V and J are TRBV5-1 and TRBJ2-1; tentative D call: TRBD2 (6 bases). The ends were cut back, 7 bases at V and 8 bases at J, with 16 bases in the middle. Germline V gene data show CDR1 as SGHRS and CDR2 as YFSETQ. CDR3 length: 13 amino acids. The CDR3 DNA follows: TGCGCCAGCCGCCACGGGGGACGGCATGAGCAGTTCTTC. It codes for CASRHGGRHEQFF.

This clonotype was seen a handful of times. The CDR3 DNA follows: TGTGCCAGCAGTTCCGGGACAGCCACTAACTATGGCTACACCTTC. Protein product: CASSSGTATNYGYTF. The chain employs TRBV6-1 and TRBJ1-2; 7 bases line up with TRBD1. J lost 0 bases, V lost 5 bases, and 6 bases had no gene match. The germline V gene has CDR1 MNHNS and CDR2 SASEGT. The CDR3 spans 15 residues.

The CDR3: CATSREVQPQHF. In DNA, the CDR3 is TGTGCCACCAGCAGGGAGGTTCAGCCCCAGCATTTT. The chain couples TRBV15 to TRBJ1-5; no clear D gene. This CDR3 spans 12 amino acids. The ends were cut back, 3 bases at V and 6 bases at J, with 6 bases in the middle. Germline CDR1 is LNHNV and CDR2 is YYDKDF (reference sequence).

This clonotype has a single count. The chain uses TRBV6-2 or TRBV6-3 and TRBJ1-6; D is uncertain. Deletions cut 9 bases from V and 13 bases from J, with 16 bases between. CDR3 length: 12 residues. Germline loops: CDR1 MNHEY, CDR2 SVGEGT. The CDR3 nucleotides read TGTGCCAGTCACGCGGCCGTGGGGCCCCTCCACTTT. Protein: CASHAAVGPLHF.

This clonotype was counted a few times. The rearrangement links TRBV6-1 to TRBJ1-5, with a weak D call TRBD1 (6 bases). V lost 5 bases and J lost 5, with 19 bases in between. CDR3 size: 16 residues. Germline lookup yields CDR1 MNHNS and CDR2 SASEGT. In nucleotides, the CDR3 is TGTGCCAGCAGTCCATCAAGGACAGTCAGGGATCAGCCCCAGCATTTT. This codes for CASSPSRTVRDQPQHF.